The 25 T cell receptor beta chains in this list originate from one sample, sequenced in a study of T cell changes during pregnancy in multiple sclerosis. Here immunoSEQ multiplex PCR was the method, and the copy in TCRdb shows in-frame clones only, minus some. This sample has fewer than 60,000 clones, with about 89% found just once. Here the sequenced sample was CD8+ T cells from peripheral blood mononuclear cells, taken after pregnancy. The receptor set was obtained from a female donor with multiple sclerosis, enrolled in a pregnancy study.

The genes are TRBV11-2 and TRBJ2-5; 7 nucleotides align to TRBD1. The germline gives CDR1 SGHAT, CDR2 FQNNGV. V lost 5 bases, J lost 5 bases, and 5 bases stayed unmatched. CDR3 length: 13 amino acids. The CDR3 region is CASSTQGWETQYF. In nucleotides, the CDR3 is TGTGCCAGCAGCACACAGGGGTGGGAGACCCAGTACTTC.

The chain recombines TRBV27 with TRBJ2-1; possibly TRBD1 for D (5 bases). V was clipped by 2 bases and J by 5 bases, with 7 bases between them. CDR1 and CDR2 from the germline V gene are MNHEY and SMNVEV (reference sequence). This CDR3 spans 13 amino acids. The CDR3 DNA follows: TGTGCCAGCAGTTTAAGCAGGGACAATGAGCAGTTCTTC. It codes for CASSLSRDNEQFF.

This clone appeared a single time. The rearrangement joins TRBV1 to TRBJ2-3; the tabulated D call, TRBD2, remains unverified against the DNA. TRBV1 is marked as a pseudogene. This CDR3 is built from 16 residues. The CDR3 sequence is CTSSRPGGGGTDTQYF. As DNA, the CDR3 is TGCACCAGCAGCCGACCGGGCGGGGGGGGCACAGATACGCAGTATTTT.

CDR3 DNA: TGTGCCAGCAGTGACCCCGGGACAGGGGGCGCGCCGCAGTATTTT. Protein sequence: CASSDPGTGGAPQYF. The chain has TRBV6-1 and TRBJ2-3; 12 bases map to TRBD1. Germline loops: CDR1 MNHNS, CDR2 SASEGT. The V segment lost 3 bases and the J segment 10 bases; nucleotides outside the gene matches: 8. The length of the CDR3 is 15 residues.

V is TRBV5-4 and J is TRBJ1-2; D gene unclear. V was pared by 2 bases and J by 8 bases, with 10 bases between. Germline CDR1 SGHNT, CDR2 YYREEE (reference sequence). This CDR3 is 12 amino acids long. The CDR3 coding sequence is TGTGCCAGCAGCTTTCCTGGAGACGGCTACACCTTC. Translated: CASSFPGDGYTF.

The chain combines TRBV4-1 with TRBJ1-1; no clear D gene. Germline values: CDR1 MGHRA, CDR2 YSYEKL. Trimming cost V 1 base and J 7 bases, with 10 bases left between them. The CDR3 is 13 residues long. The CDR3 DNA reads as TGCGCCAGCAGCCAAGGGCAGACAAATGAAGCTTTCTTT. This translates into CASSQGQTNEAFF.

The chain uses TRBV11-3 and TRBJ2-1; TRBD2 might be the D (6 bases). The V and J ends lost 5 bases and 5 bases respectively, with 10 bases between them. Germline lookup yields CDR1 SGHNT and CDR2 YENEEA. CDR3 length: 13 residues. CDR3 sequence reads: CASSDPGDNEQFF. The CDR3 DNA follows: TGTGCCAGCAGCGACCCGGGAGACAATGAGCAGTTCTTC.

This sequence joins TRBV7-8 and TRBJ1-4; 9 bases fit TRBD1. V dropped 5 bases and J dropped 4; count of bases not matched to a gene: 5. The CDR3 has 15 amino acids. The germline V gene encodes CDR1 SGHVS and CDR2 FQNEAQ. CDR3 bases: TGTGCCAGCAGCCCCCCGACAGGGGGTAATGAAAAACTGTTTTTT. It translates to CASSPPTGGNEKLFF.

The chain employs TRBV19 and TRBJ1-1, with a possible D match to TRBD1 (6 bases). Germline V gives CDR1 LNHDA, CDR2 SQIVND (reference sequence). The V end lost 1 base, the J end lost 11 bases, and 17 bases lay between the germline ends. This CDR3 is built from 14 residues. In DNA, the CDR3 is TGTGCCAGTAGTATAGGGGGGACATCGACCGAGGCTTTCTTT. It yields the protein CASSIGGTSTEAFF.

This clone was seen just once. The chain couples TRBV30 to TRBJ2-1; 8 nucleotides align to TRBD1. This CDR3 has 15 residues. V was pared by 2 bases and J by 5 bases, with 8 bases of the junction left unmatched. The germline V gene encodes CDR1 GTSNPN and CDR2 SVGIG (reference sequence). CDR3 sequence (DNA): TGTGCCTGGAGTATACCCGGGACAGGCCACAATGAGCAGTTCTTC. Amino acids: CAWSIPGTGHNEQFF.

This sequence joins TRBV7-2 and TRBJ2-7; TRBD1 matches 9 bases. CDR3 length: 17 amino acids. V trimming: 6 bases; J trimming: 0 bases; junction bases outside the gene matches: 12. Germline V gene sequence: CDR1 SGHTA, CDR2 FQGNSA. The CDR3 nucleotides read TGTGCCAGCAGTCCCCCATTCGGACAGGGGATCTCCTACGAGCAGTACTTC. This translates into CASSPPFGQGISYEQYF.

This chain joins TRBV5-8 and TRBJ1-5, with 7 bases fitting TRBD1. There are 14 residues in the CDR3. Trimming at V came to 2 bases and at J to 6 bases, leaving 5 bases not matched to a gene. In germline, CDR1 is SGHTS, CDR2 YDEGEE. The CDR3 loop reads CASSFKGGGQPQHF. CDR3 sequence (DNA): TGTGCCAGCAGCTTTAAAGGGGGCGGTCAGCCCCAGCATTTT.

The J gene is TRBJ2-7, the V gene TRBV27, with 11 bases identical to TRBD1. Germline trimming cut 5 bases from V and 3 bases from J; bases unmatched to any gene: 18. In germline, CDR1 is MNHEY, CDR2 SMNVEV (reference sequence). The CDR3 sequence is 19 residues long. The CDR3 is CASSLTGQGGMDLSYEQYF. The CDR3 DNA sequence: TGTGCCAGCAGTCTCACGGGACAGGGGGGGATGGATTTGAGCTACGAGCAGTACTTC.

This clone was picked up a small number of times. V gene TRBV29-1 combines with J gene TRBJ2-7; weak D call: TRBD1 (6 bases). Germline V gives CDR1 SQVTM, CDR2 ANQGSEA. Trimming took off 4 bases at V and 4 bases at J, with 14 bases between the two ends. This CDR3 spans 13 amino acids. The CDR3 loop is CSVGAGEGYEQYF. The CDR3, as DNA: TGCAGCGTTGGGGCAGGGGAAGGGTACGAGCAGTACTTC.

This clone has a single count. The V and J genes are TRBV9 and TRBJ2-1; 10 bases agree with TRBD2. CDR1 and CDR2 from the germline V gene are SGDLS and YYNGEE. V lost 3 bases and J lost 8; bases outside the gene matches: 8. This CDR3 is 15 amino acids long. CDR3 sequence reads: CASSGSGGARDEQFF. The CDR3 DNA reads TGTGCCAGCAGCGGGAGCGGGGGGGCCCGCGATGAGCAGTTCTTC.

The chain links TRBV4-1 to TRBJ2-4; 7 nucleotides agree with TRBD1. This CDR3 spans 17 amino acids. The V gene end was trimmed by 0 bases and the J gene end by 6 bases; junction bases not matched to a gene: 11. The germline gives CDR1 MGHRA, CDR2 YSYEKL. In nucleotides, the CDR3 is TGCGCCAGCAGCCAAGAACGGGACAGTCCCGTGAGAAACATTCAGTACTTC. It encodes CASSQERDSPVRNIQYF.

This clone showed up just once. The rearrangement uses TRBV4-1 and TRBJ1-2; 8 nucleotides align to TRBD1. Trimming at V came to 5 bases and at J to 12 bases, leaving 17 bases not matched to a gene. CDR3 length: 15 residues. Germline-derived CDR1 and CDR2 are MGHRA and YSYEKL. CDR3 in amino acids: CASSKNLPGQVPHTF. Here the CDR3 DNA reads TGCGCCAGCAGCAAAAACCTTCCGGGACAGGTTCCCCACACCTTC.

The CDR3 DNA follows: TGTGCCAGCAGCTTATTAGGGGCGGCAGATACGCAGTATTTT. Its protein is CASSLLGAADTQYF. This chain joins TRBV7-3 and TRBJ2-3, with D perhaps matching TRBD1 (5 bases). The CDR3 totals 14 residues. V shed 2 bases and J shed 4 bases, with 10 bases lying between them. Germline CDR1 SGHTA, CDR2 FQGTGA.

The V call is TRBV19, the J call TRBJ2-7; no definite D call. Deletions cut 5 bases from V and 6 bases from J, with 14 bases between. The CDR3 covers 13 residues. CDR1 and CDR2 (germline): LNHDA, SQIVND (reference sequence). As DNA, the CDR3 is TGTGCCAGTAGTCTAACTCCCCGCCGCGAGCAGTACTTC. It codes for CASSLTPRREQYF. Full variable domain (remainder filled in from reference TRBV19 and TRBJ2-7): DGGITQSPKYLFRKEGQNVTLSCEQNLNHDAMYWYRQDPGQGLRLIYYSQIVNDFQKGDIAEGYSVSREKKESFPLTVTSAQKNPTAFYLCASSLTPRREQYFGPGTRLTVT.

The chain employs TRBV5-1 and TRBJ1-1; 8 bases line up with TRBD1. CDR1 and CDR2 (germline): SGHRS, YFSETQ. The CDR3 is made up of 15 amino acids. V trimming: 1 base; J trimming: 6 bases; junction bases outside the gene matches: 8. For the CDR3, the DNA is TGCGCCAGCAGCTTGTCCAGGGGGCGCGGCGCTGAAGCTTTCTTT. It is translated as CASSLSRGRGAEAFF.

The chain couples TRBV13 to TRBJ2-1; 7 bases are shared with TRBD2. The germline V gene has CDR1 PRHDT and CDR2 FYEKMQ (reference sequence). There are 14 residues in the CDR3. V gave up 9 bases and J gave up 7 bases; unmatched junction bases: 12. This chain's CDR3 is CASAFGGGYNEQFF. CDR3 sequence (DNA): TGTGCCAGTGCGTTTGGCGGGGGTTATAATGAGCAGTTCTTC.

The chain links TRBV13 to TRBJ1-1; 10 nucleotides match TRBD1. Germline CDR1 PRHDT, CDR2 FYEKMQ (reference sequence). This CDR3 is built from 15 residues. Trimming cost V 5 bases and J 5 bases; bases outside gene matches: 8. In DNA, the CDR3 is TGTGCCAGCAGCCCGGGACAGGGGTTCGTAACTGAAGCTTTCTTT. The encoded protein is CASSPGQGFVTEAFF.

CDR3 residues: CAWSVRVAYEQYF. Here the CDR3 DNA reads TGTGCCTGGAGTGTACGAGTGGCCTACGAGCAGTACTTC. V gene TRBV30 combines with J gene TRBJ2-7; unclear D gene. V lost 0 bases, J lost 2 bases, and 8 bases lay in between. Per germline, CDR1 GTSNPN and CDR2 SVGIG (reference sequence). The CDR3 has 13 residues.

This chain links TRBV30 with TRBJ1-5; weak D call: TRBD1 (6 bases). This CDR3 is built from 15 residues. V was cut by 2 bases and J by 0 bases, with 11 bases left in between. Per germline, CDR1 GTSNPN and CDR2 SVGIG (reference sequence). CDR3 loop: CAWSLDRYSNQPQHF. CDR3 DNA: TGTGCCTGGAGTTTGGACAGATATAGCAATCAGCCCCAGCATTTT.

This rearrangement joins TRBV11-2 to TRBJ1-2, with 8 positions matching TRBD1. Germline V gives CDR1 SGHAT, CDR2 FQNNGV. The length of the CDR3 is 14 residues. V lost 6 bases, J lost 3 bases, and 6 bases stayed unmatched. This CDR3 reads CASRTDRVDYGYTF. CDR3 nucleotide sequence: TGTGCCAGCAGAACGGACAGGGTAGACTATGGCTACACCTTC.